This T cell receptor beta chain was captured in a study of breast tumors, draining lymph nodes, adjacent tissues. Notes on the study in general: Luminal-like breast cancer showed significantly higher tumor–nontumor repertoire similarity than basal-like. Data only fit, rather than demonstrated, lymph node origin of most tumor T cells. The data were judged consistent with most tumor T cells coming from lymph node and expanding in tumor.

Axillary draining lymph nodes of breast cancer patients supplied the node samples. Germline CDR1 MNHNS, CDR2 SASEGT. This CDR3 is built from 16 residues. V lost 5 bases and J lost 5; bases outside the gene matches: 11. TCRdb independently ran MiXCR on the multiplex PCR reads; one entry per CDR3 protein. The profile covers about 110,000 distinct CDR3 sequences, with about 29% appearing a single time and 5.5% to 7% taken by the ten largest. Comment on this clonotype: Its antigen remains unknown.

The specimen was axillary lymph node tissue. This clonotype originated in a female donor with breast cancer. Some clones in this sample may be carry-over from other donors' samples. The gene calls are TRBV6-1 and TRBJ1-4, with 7 nucleotides matching TRBD1. The CDR3 nucleotides read TGTGCCAGCAGTTACTCTAGGGACAGCCTCAATGAAAAACTGTTTTTT. It yields the protein CASSYSRDSLNEKLFF.